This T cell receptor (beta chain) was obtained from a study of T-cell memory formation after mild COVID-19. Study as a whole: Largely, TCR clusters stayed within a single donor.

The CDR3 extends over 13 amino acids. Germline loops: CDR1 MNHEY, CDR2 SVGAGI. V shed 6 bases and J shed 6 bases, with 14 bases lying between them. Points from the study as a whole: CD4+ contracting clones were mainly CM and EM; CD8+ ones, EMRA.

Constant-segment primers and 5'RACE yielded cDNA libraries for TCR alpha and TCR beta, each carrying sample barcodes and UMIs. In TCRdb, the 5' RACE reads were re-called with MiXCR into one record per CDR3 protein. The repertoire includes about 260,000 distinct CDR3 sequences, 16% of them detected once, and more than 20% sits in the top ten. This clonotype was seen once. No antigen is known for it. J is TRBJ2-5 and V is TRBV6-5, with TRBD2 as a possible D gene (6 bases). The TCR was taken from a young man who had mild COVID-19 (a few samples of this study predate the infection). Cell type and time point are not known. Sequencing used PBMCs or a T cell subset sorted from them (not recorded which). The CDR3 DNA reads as TGTGCCAGCAGCGGGGACTCCACCAAGACCCAGTACTTC. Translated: CASSGDSTKTQYF.